The entry below gives a single TCR beta chain sequence along with its context. Its target is not known. PCR employed 60 Vbeta and 13 Jbeta primers. Study processing details: A later analysis counted 80 million or so unique TCR beta chains, some 12 million shared. Sequencing was performed with immunoSEQ multiplex PCR; in TCRdb, only in-frame clones are kept and a portion is missing. Clonal size and the V and J genes are those of that table, whereas D and trimming came from the DNA. This table holds about 92,000 clones, 60% to 85% found once. The CDR3 covers 14 residues. The germline V gene has CDR1 PRHDT and CDR2 FYEKMQ (reference sequence). These data come from a study of cytomegalovirus exposure and HLA in healthy donors. Study-level results: The study labeled 164 TCR beta chains cytomegalovirus-associated. The study found most TCR sequences rare, yet found some public TCRs in many donors.

The specimen sequenced was PBMCs. V usage is TRBV13 and J usage is TRBJ2-5, with D possibly TRBD1 on 6 matching bases. The J call is doubtful: the DNA matches TRBJ2-7 better. The clonotype comes from a man in his fifties in good health and CMV-seropositive. CDR3 in amino acids: CASSPYREPPEQYF. The CDR3 DNA is TGTGCCAGCAGCCCATACAGGGAGCCCCCCGAGCAGTACTTC.